Below are 20 T cell receptor beta chains sequenced from a single sample in a study of cytomegalovirus exposure and HLA in healthy donors. The PCR used 60 Vbeta and 13 Jbeta primers. TCRdb's table, derived via immunoSEQ multiplex PCR, lists solely in-frame clones and lacks some. The repertoire includes 150,000 to 200,000 clones, about four fifths of them detected once, and over 4% sits in the top ten. The sequencing input was PBMCs. The receptor source for this set is a man aged 50 to 59 in good health and CMV-seropositive.

The chain uses TRBV5-1 and TRBJ1-4; weak D call: TRBD1 (5 bases). Trimming stripped 0 bases from V and 7 bases from J, with 10 bases between. CDR3 length: 14 amino acids. CDR1 SGHRS and CDR2 YFSETQ come from the germline V gene. CDR3 DNA sequence: TGCGCCAGCAGCTTGGGCCAGGGTACTGAAAAACTGTTTTTT. Translating it yields CASSLGQGTEKLFF.

The gene calls are TRBV9 and TRBJ2-7; 7 positions match TRBD1. After removal of 0 bases from V and 4 bases from J, the junction contained 7 bases not matched to a gene. The CDR3 loop spans 15 amino acids. Germline V lookup: CDR1 SGDLS, CDR2 YYNGEE. CDR3 sequence: CASSVDGTDQYEQYF. CDR3 bases: TGTGCCAGCAGCGTAGACGGGACAGATCAGTACGAGCAGTACTTC.

The chain links TRBV6-1 to TRBJ2-1, with a weak D call TRBD2 (5 bases). This CDR3 has 14 amino acids. CDR1 MNHNS and CDR2 SASEGT come from the germline V gene. V dropped 4 bases and J dropped 6 bases, with 13 bases sitting between them. This CDR3 is CASSVGSSFNEQFF. In nucleotides, the CDR3 is TGTGCCAGCAGTGTCGGCTCTAGCTTCAATGAGCAGTTCTTC.

This clone has only a few counts. The chain recombines TRBV6-5 with TRBJ2-3, with D possibly TRBD2 on 5 matching bases. Germline V gene sequence: CDR1 MNHEY, CDR2 SVGAGI. Trimming took 6 bases from V and 2 from J, leaving 12 bases between them. The CDR3 contains 14 residues. Here the CDR3 reads CASSDYLLTDTQYF. CDR3 in DNA: TGTGCCAGCAGCGACTACTTGCTCACAGATACGCAGTATTTT.

The chain carries TRBV30 and TRBJ1-5; D not certain. The CDR3 is 14 amino acids. The V gene lost 1 base and the J gene lost 6 bases, with 13 bases spanning the gap. Germline V CDR1 and CDR2: GTSNPN, SVGIG (reference sequence). CDR3 in amino acids: CAWSDLPAGQPQHF. DNA for the CDR3: TGTGCCTGGAGTGACCTGCCTGCCGGTCAGCCCCAGCATTTT.

The chain uses TRBV14 and TRBJ2-1; 7 bases agree with TRBD2. The CDR3 is made up of 17 amino acids. Trimming took 3 bases from V and 0 from J; bases not matched to a gene: 8. Germline CDR1 is SGHDN and CDR2 is FVKESK. The CDR3 DNA is TGTGCCAGCAGCCACTCGCCAGCGGGAATCTCCTACAATGAGCAGTTCTTC. It is translated as CASSHSPAGISYNEQFF.

This chain connects TRBV29-1 to TRBJ2-7, with 13 positions matching TRBD2. The germline V gene encodes CDR1 SQVTM and CDR2 ANQGSEA. CDR3 length equals 18 residues. The ends lost 6 bases at V and 2 bases at J; junction bases unmatched: 16. The DNA for the CDR3 is TGCAGCGTAGCTAAAGGACTAGCGGGAGAGGGGAATCCCTACGAGCAGTACTTC. As protein: CSVAKGLAGEGNPYEQYF.

The chain employs TRBV6-5 and TRBJ1-1; no clear D gene. In germline, CDR1 is MNHEY, CDR2 SVGAGI. The ends were cut back, 2 bases at V and 9 bases at J, with 10 bases in the middle. CDR3 length: 12 amino acids. CDR3 residues: CASSYEGRKAFF. CDR3 nucleotide sequence: TGTGCCAGCAGTTACGAGGGCAGGAAAGCTTTCTTT.

This clone has a single count. The chain links TRBV7-8 to TRBJ2-2, with TRBD1 as a possible D gene (6 bases). Germline V gene data show CDR1 as SGHVS and CDR2 as FQNEAQ. Trimming took 3 bases from V and 2 from J, leaving 10 bases between them. The CDR3 covers 15 residues. The CDR3 here is CASSFGGSNTGELFF. CDR3 in DNA: TGTGCCAGCAGCTTTGGGGGCTCAAACACCGGGGAGCTGTTTTTT.

The chain couples TRBV5-1 to TRBJ2-1, with 10 bases identical to TRBD2. V lost 0 bases to trimming and J lost 1 base; unmatched junction nucleotides: 10. The germline CDR1 and CDR2 sequences are SGHRS and YFSETQ. This CDR3 contains 19 residues. CDR3 in DNA: TGCGCCAGCAGCTTGGCCGTCGGTAGCGGGAGGTGGTCCTACAATGAGCAGTTCTTC. Protein: CASSLAVGSGRWSYNEQFF.

This sequence joins TRBV5-1 and TRBJ2-1; 10 bases map to TRBD2. Germline CDR1 and CDR2: SGHRS and YFSETQ. Unmatched junction bases numbered 8, after V lost 0 bases and J lost 5 bases. The CDR3 runs to 17 residues. The CDR3 sequence: CASSLAPSGGWHNEQFF. The CDR3 bases are TGCGCCAGCAGCTTGGCCCCTAGCGGGGGCTGGCACAATGAGCAGTTCTTC.

This chain connects TRBV6-5 to TRBJ2-1; possibly TRBD2 for D (6 bases). Trimming took 6 bases from V and 6 from J, leaving 15 bases between them. Germline V gives CDR1 MNHEY, CDR2 SVGAGI. CDR3 length equals 14 residues. The CDR3 spells CASRGGSGPNEQFF. In DNA, the CDR3 is TGTGCCAGCAGAGGAGGAAGCGGGCCCAATGAGCAGTTCTTC.

This clone showed up just a few times. The chain has TRBV7-2 and TRBJ1-1; D is perhaps TRBD1 (6 bases). V was trimmed by 8 bases and J by 9 bases, leaving 16 bases between them. The CDR3 covers 12 residues. CDR1 and CDR2 (germline): SGHTA, FQGNSA. CDR3 DNA: TGTGCCAGCGGAATAACGGGGGGCCAAGCTTTCTTT. The encoded protein is CASGITGGQAFF.

This clone is a singleton in its sample. The chain is built from TRBV28 and TRBJ1-2; TRBD1 aligns across 7 bases. Germline loops: CDR1 MDHEN, CDR2 SYDVKM. V was clipped by 6 bases and J by 5 bases; unmatched bases: 9. The CDR3 contains 14 residues. Written as DNA, the CDR3 is TGTGCCAGCAGGCCTCAGGGGGTAACGTATGGCTACACCTTC. Protein sequence: CASRPQGVTYGYTF.

This clone was found a few times. The same CDR3 arises from other DNA sequences in this sample as well. The chain carries TRBV7-9 and TRBJ1-2, with D uncertain. The CDR3 is made up of 13 amino acids. Germline values: CDR1 SEHNR, CDR2 FQNEAQ (reference sequence). Trimming pared 1 base from V and 2 bases from J, leaving 5 bases between. This chain's CDR3 is CASSLGQNYGYTF. As DNA, the CDR3 is TGTGCCAGCAGCTTAGGGCAGAACTATGGCTACACCTTC.

The chain has TRBV7-9 and TRBJ1-4, with D tentatively TRBD1 (5 bases). This CDR3 spans 14 amino acids. The V gene's germline CDR1 is SEHNR and CDR2 FQNEAQ (reference sequence). Trimming removed 5 bases at V and 8 bases at J, with 15 bases between. The CDR3 sequence: CASSLRTSREKLFF. Written as DNA, the CDR3 is TGTGCCAGCAGCCTTCGGACATCACGAGAAAAACTGTTTTTT.

The chain is built from TRBV27 and TRBJ2-7, with 8 bases fitting TRBD1. V lost 0 bases and J lost 2; bases outside the gene matches: 3. Germline V CDR1 and CDR2: MNHEY, SMNVEV (reference sequence). The CDR3 runs 15 residues. DNA of the CDR3: TGTGCCAGCAGTTTATCGAGACAGGGGCCCTACGAGCAGTACTTC. Its protein is CASSLSRQGPYEQYF.

The gene calls are TRBV7-8 and TRBJ2-7; 7 bases line up with TRBD2. CDR3 size: 13 residues. After removal of 7 bases from V and 2 bases from J, the junction contained 5 bases not matched to a gene. CDR1 and CDR2 from the germline V gene are SGHVS and FQNEAQ. The CDR3 protein is CASTPSGTYEQYF. The CDR3 DNA sequence: TGTGCCAGCACTCCTAGCGGTACCTACGAGCAGTACTTC. The entire variable domain, with the rest obtained from reference TRBV7-8 and TRBJ2-7, is as follows: GAGVSQSPRYKVAKRGQDVALRCDPISGHVSLFWYQQALGQGPEFLTYFQNEAQLDKSGLPSDRFFAERPEGSVSTLKIQRTQQEDSAVYLCASTPSGTYEQYFGPGTRLTVT.

The chain recombines TRBV2 with TRBJ2-5; D is unclear. The CDR3 contains 12 residues. From germline, CDR1 is SNHLY and CDR2 FYNNEI. Trimming pared 5 bases from V and 9 bases from J, leaving 13 bases between. CDR3 coding DNA: TGTGCCAGCAGTTCTTTTTCGGGTGCCCAGTACTTC. Its translation: CASSSFSGAQYF.

This clone has only one observation. V gene TRBV27 combines with J gene TRBJ1-2, with D unclear. CDR1 and CDR2 from the germline V gene are MNHEY and SMNVEV (reference sequence). The V end lost 2 bases, the J end lost 4 bases, and 14 bases lay between the germline ends. CDR3 length equals 15 residues. CDR3 protein: CASSLTEEGLYGYTF. CDR3 nucleotide sequence: TGTGCCAGCAGTTTAACGGAAGAGGGCCTCTATGGCTACACCTTC.